The 19 T cell receptor beta chains below were found in one sample sequenced in a study of T-cell memory formation after mild COVID-19. A single record per CDR3 protein comes from TCRdb applying MiXCR to the 5' RACE reads. The sample includes under 300,000 distinct CDR3 sequences, roughly 17% of them seen just once. The specimen was PBMCs or a T cell subset sorted from them (not recorded which). The source is a young man who had mild COVID-19 (a few samples of this study predate the infection). Cell type and time point are not known.

This sequence joins TRBV19 and TRBJ1-5; no definite D call. Germline V gives CDR1 LNHDA, CDR2 SQIVND (reference sequence). The V and J ends lost 11 bases and 4 bases respectively, with 12 bases between them. CDR3 length: 12 amino acids. The CDR3 protein is CAAGRDNQPQHF. In DNA form, the CDR3 reads TGTGCCGCTGGACGGGATAATCAGCCCCAGCATTTT.

This clonotype was seen many times. The chain joins TRBV5-1 to TRBJ1-6; 9 bases match TRBD1. The trim removed 0 bases at V and 4 bases at J, leaving 20 bases unmatched. CDR1 is SGHRS and CDR2 is YFSETQ in the germline V gene. This CDR3 contains 22 residues. This CDR3 is CASSLESPGQGIRGLYNSPLHF. The CDR3 coding sequence is TGCGCCAGCAGCTTGGAATCTCCAGGACAGGGGATTCGGGGCCTTTATAATTCACCCCTCCACTTT.

This clonotype was seen at least ten times. V is TRBV5-1 and J is TRBJ2-7; D not certain. The CDR3 spans 14 residues. Germline-derived CDR1 and CDR2 are SGHRS and YFSETQ. The V end lost 0 bases, the J end lost 2 bases, and 9 bases lay between the germline ends. The CDR3 coding sequence is TGCGCCAGCAGCTTGGCGACGGATCCCTACGAGCAGTACTTC. Amino acid sequence: CASSLATDPYEQYF.

With regard to this clonotype: One end of the junction is discordant with germline, which a read error may explain. The chain is built from TRBV2 and TRBJ1-1; the D is unclear. The CDR3 runs 13 residues. In germline, CDR1 is SNHLY, CDR2 FYNNEI. CDR3 loop: CDSTMVLNTEAFF. CDR3 in DNA: TGTGACAGCACTATGGTCCTGAACACTGAAGCTTTCTTT.

The chain recombines TRBV2 with TRBJ1-5; D may be TRBD1 (5 bases). Germline V CDR1 and CDR2: SNHLY, FYNNEI. V shed 0 bases and J shed 6 bases, with 12 bases lying between them. CDR3 length equals 15 residues. CDR3 loop: CASSEALRGVQPQHF. In nucleotides, the CDR3 is TGTGCCAGCAGTGAAGCGCTTCGGGGGGTTCAGCCCCAGCATTTT.

The chain couples TRBV7-2 to TRBJ1-2, with 9 bases matching TRBD1. The CDR3 totals 14 residues. The germline V gene has CDR1 SGHTA and CDR2 FQGNSA. After removal of 5 bases from V and 3 bases from J, the junction contained 4 bases not matched to a gene. The CDR3: CASSGRTGDYGYTF. Written as DNA, the CDR3 is TGTGCCAGCAGCGGCAGGACAGGGGACTATGGCTACACCTTC.

The chain has TRBV15 and TRBJ2-7; D not resolved. Trimming removed 5 bases at V and 6 bases at J, with 14 bases between. CDR3 length equals 13 residues. CDR1 is LNHNV and CDR2 is YYDKDF in the germline V gene (reference sequence). The CDR3 sequence: CATSSSPGGEQYF. The CDR3 nucleotides are TGTGCCACCAGCTCGAGCCCAGGTGGCGAGCAGTACTTC.

The chain uses TRBV18 and TRBJ2-3; 7 bases map to TRBD2. The V segment lost 4 bases and the J segment 2 bases; nucleotides outside the gene matches: 3. Germline V gene sequence: CDR1 KGHSH, CDR2 LQKENI. This CDR3 region has 14 residues. The CDR3: CASSRLADTDTQYF. CDR3 bases: TGTGCCAGCTCACGGCTAGCGGACACAGATACGCAGTATTTT.

This clonotype has at least ten counts. The chain links TRBV7-2 to TRBJ1-2; D possibly corresponds to TRBD1 (5 bases). V lost 6 bases to trimming and J lost 0 bases, with 17 bases between them. The CDR3 runs to 16 residues. CDR1 and CDR2 (germline): SGHTA, FQGNSA. The CDR3, as DNA: TGTGCCAGCAGTCGGGGCTATCTCGAAGCTAACTATGGCTACACCTTC. This encodes CASSRGYLEANYGYTF.

This clonotype came up a few times. This rearrangement joins TRBV7-2 to TRBJ2-5, with D possibly being TRBD1 (5 bases). Trimming removed 5 bases at V and 4 bases at J, with 17 bases between. The length of the CDR3 is 15 residues. Germline CDR1 reads SGHTA; CDR2 reads FQGNSA. CDR3 amino acids: CASSRSGAIGETQYF. In DNA, the CDR3 is TGTGCCAGCAGCCGGTCTGGGGCTATCGGAGAGACCCAGTACTTC.

The chain joins TRBV5-1 to TRBJ1-2, with 9 positions matching TRBD1. This CDR3 contains 18 residues. The germline V gene has CDR1 SGHRS and CDR2 YFSETQ. J lost 4 bases, V lost 4 bases, and 17 bases had no gene match. CDR3 region: CASSPSQGAWVTSYGYTF. The CDR3 DNA follows: TGCGCCAGCAGCCCTTCACAGGGGGCGTGGGTTACGTCCTATGGCTACACCTTC.

This clonotype has just a few counts. The chain employs TRBV7-9 and TRBJ2-7; D is unresolved. The CDR3 totals 12 residues. Per germline, CDR1 SEHNR and CDR2 FQNEAQ (reference sequence). The V and J ends lost 1 base and 5 bases respectively, with 6 bases between them. The CDR3 here is CASSLVSDEQYF. The CDR3 nucleotides are TGTGCCAGCAGCTTAGTATCAGACGAGCAGTACTTC.

The J gene is TRBJ2-1, the V gene TRBV11-2, with TRBD2 identical over 10 bases. The germline V gene encodes CDR1 SGHAT and CDR2 FQNNGV. The CDR3 has 19 amino acids. The V gene end was trimmed by 5 bases and the J gene end by 1 base; junction bases not matched to a gene: 14. This chain's CDR3 is CASSHTARLAGASYNEQFF. CDR3 bases: TGTGCCAGCAGCCACACAGCCAGACTAGCGGGTGCGTCCTACAATGAGCAGTTCTTC.

The chain uses TRBV4-2 and TRBJ2-5; 11 bases fit TRBD2. V was pared by 3 bases and J by 1 base, with 7 bases of the junction left unmatched. CDR3 length equals 17 residues. Germline V lookup: CDR1 LGHNA, CDR2 YNFKEQ. CDR3 amino acids: CASSQYLAGGIQETQYF. Here the CDR3 DNA reads TGTGCCAGCAGCCAGTATCTAGCGGGGGGAATCCAAGAGACCCAGTACTTC.

V and J are TRBV20-1 and TRBJ2-2; D not certain. V was pared by 2 bases and J by 7 bases, with 8 bases between. The germline V gene encodes CDR1 DFQATT and CDR2 SNEGSKA (reference sequence). This CDR3 contains 12 residues. This CDR3 is CSARPQGGELFF. The CDR3 DNA is TGCAGTGCTAGACCCCAAGGCGGGGAGCTGTTTTTT.

The rearrangement links TRBV2 to TRBJ2-5; 9 nucleotides agree with TRBD2. The length of the CDR3 is 16 residues. Looked up from germline, CDR1 is SNHLY and CDR2 is FYNNEI. Unmatched junction bases numbered 11, after V lost 3 bases and J lost 6 bases. CDR3 sequence: CASSDPIAGGPQTQYF. CDR3 nucleotides: TGTGCCAGCAGTGACCCGATCGCGGGGGGGCCTCAGACCCAGTACTTC.

In its sample, this clonotype was seen a few times. V gene TRBV7-8 combines with J gene TRBJ2-1; TRBD2 matches at 8 bases. V lost 6 bases to trimming and J lost 4 bases; unmatched junction nucleotides: 14. This CDR3 contains 17 residues. Germline V CDR1 and CDR2: SGHVS, FQNEAQ. The DNA of the CDR3 is TGTGCCAGCAGTCGCCCCCAAACGGGACTAGATTACAATGAGCAGTTCTTC. It specifies CASSRPQTGLDYNEQFF.

This clonotype was seen ten or more times. V usage is TRBV20-1 and J usage is TRBJ1-4; D is perhaps TRBD1 (5 bases). This CDR3 region has 11 residues. The germline CDR1 and CDR2 sequences are DFQATT and SNEGSKA (reference sequence). With 5 bases removed from V and 8 bases from J, the gap between germline ends came to 9 bases. CDR3 in amino acids: CSAWTQEKLFF. In DNA, the CDR3 is TGCAGTGCTTGGACACAGGAAAAACTGTTTTTT.

This rearrangement joins TRBV6-1 to TRBJ2-3; perhaps TRBD2 as D (7 bases). Germline V gives CDR1 MNHNS, CDR2 SASEGT. The CDR3 spans 15 residues. The V gene lost 5 bases and the J gene lost 0 bases, with 12 bases spanning the gap. The DNA of the CDR3 is TGTGCCAGCAGTAACGGGGGGCCGAGCACAGATACGCAGTATTTT. Translating gives CASSNGGPSTDTQYF.